The next 27 T cell receptor beta chains were all read from a single sample in a study of T cell responses to AZD1222 COVID-19 vaccine. Clones were sequenced by immunoSEQ multiplex PCR, and TCRdb holds only the in-frame ones, with some missing. The top ten hold 6.3% of the sample, which has about 130,000 clones, 89% seen once. The specimen comprised peripheral blood, sampled on day 0 of AZD1222 vaccination. Receptors were obtained from an adult in good health.

J is TRBJ1-6 and V is TRBV5-1; 9 nucleotides agree with TRBD1. CDR1 is SGHRS and CDR2 is YFSETQ in the germline V gene. CDR3 length: 13 residues. With 6 bases clipped from V and 12 bases from J, the junction kept 7 bases outside the gene matches. Here the CDR3 reads CASKGQGSVPLHF. The DNA for the CDR3 is TGCGCCAGCAAAGGACAGGGGAGTGTACCCCTCCACTTT.

This clone was counted a single time. V and J are TRBV6-5 and TRBJ1-2; D unclear. V shed 6 bases and J shed 4 bases, with 18 bases lying between them. The CDR3 runs to 15 residues. CDR1 is MNHEY and CDR2 is SVGAGI in the germline V gene. As DNA, the CDR3 is TGTGCCAGCAGCCCCTCCGCGTCCCCCCCCTATGGCTACACCTTC. This gives the protein CASSPSASPPYGYTF.

J is TRBJ2-5 and V is TRBV4-1, with TRBD2 identical over 9 bases. The CDR3 consists of 14 residues. Germline CDR1 reads MGHRA; CDR2 reads YSYEKL. The ends lost 5 bases at V and 1 base at J; junction bases unmatched: 2. The CDR3 protein is CASSIAGAQETQYF. The CDR3 coding sequence is TGCGCCAGCAGCATAGCGGGGGCCCAAGAGACCCAGTACTTC.

This chain uses TRBV5-6 with TRBJ1-5, with no clear D. The V gene's germline CDR1 is SGHDT and CDR2 YYEEEE. V dropped 0 bases and J dropped 8 bases, with 12 bases sitting between them. CDR3 length equals 14 residues. CDR3: CASSLGRTGKPQHF. The CDR3 nucleotides read TGTGCCAGCAGCTTGGGGCGGACCGGGAAGCCCCAGCATTTT.

The chain employs TRBV13 and TRBJ2-2, with D possibly being TRBD1 (6 bases). CDR1 and CDR2 from the germline V gene are PRHDT and FYEKMQ (reference sequence). The CDR3 runs 13 residues. The V end lost 10 bases, the J end lost 6 bases, and 15 bases lay between the germline ends. For the CDR3, the DNA is TGTGCCACCAGATTGGGGGCTCCCGGGGAGCTGTTTTTT. Protein: CATRLGAPGELFF. Together with reference TRBV13 and TRBJ2-2, the CDR3 gives the full variable domain: AAGVIQSPRHLIKEKRETATLKCYPIPRHDTVYWYQQGPGQDPQFLISFYEKMQSDKGSIPDRFSAQQFSDYHSELNMSSLELGDSALYFCATRLGAPGELFFGEGSRLTVL.

This clone turned up a few times. The rearrangement joins TRBV19 to TRBJ1-1; D gene ambiguous. CDR3 length: 16 residues. Trimming removed 5 bases from V and 0 bases from J, with 16 bases in between. CDR1 and CDR2 (germline): LNHDA, SQIVND (reference sequence). The CDR3 sequence is CASSSERTVLNTEAFF. CDR3 DNA sequence: TGTGCCAGTAGTTCGGAACGGACTGTCCTGAACACTGAAGCTTTCTTT.

The chain combines TRBV29-1 with TRBJ2-5, with D perhaps matching TRBD1 (6 bases). V was cut by 4 bases and J by 5 bases, with 11 bases left in between. Germline CDR1 SQVTM, CDR2 ANQGSEA. This CDR3 has 12 residues. The CDR3 here is CSVVSGAETQYF. For the CDR3, the DNA is TGCAGCGTTGTGTCAGGGGCTGAGACCCAGTACTTC.

This chain links TRBV5-4 with TRBJ2-2; D possibly matches TRBD1 or TRBD2 (6 bases each). Germline V gives CDR1 SGHNT, CDR2 YYREEE (reference sequence). The CDR3 covers 16 residues. Trimming removed 2 bases from V and 0 bases from J, with 11 bases in between. The CDR3 loop reads CASSFGGHSNTGELFF. CDR3 sequence (DNA): TGTGCCAGCAGCTTCGGGGGACATTCGAACACCGGGGAGCTGTTTTTT.

The chain recombines TRBV28 with TRBJ1-2, with D hard to call. Trimming pared 7 bases from V and 4 bases from J, leaving 10 bases between. Germline CDR1 reads MDHEN; CDR2 reads SYDVKM. This CDR3 region has 12 residues. The CDR3 protein is CASKTPAYGYTF. CDR3 nucleotides: TGTGCCAGCAAGACACCTGCCTATGGCTACACCTTC.

The chain links TRBV6-5 to TRBJ1-5, with 7 bases aligning to TRBD1. Germline lookup yields CDR1 MNHEY and CDR2 SVGAGI. V lost 6 bases to trimming and J lost 8 bases; unmatched junction nucleotides: 7. The CDR3 extends over 13 amino acids. CDR3 in DNA: TGTGCCAGCAGCAACGACAGGGAGGAGCCCCAGCATTTT. Its protein is CASSNDREEPQHF.

The J gene is TRBJ1-2, the V gene TRBV4-1; 7 bases are a match to TRBD1. CDR1 is MGHRA, CDR2 YSYEKL, per germline. CDR3 size: 14 residues. After removal of 2 bases from V and 2 bases from J, the junction contained 2 bases not matched to a gene. This chain's CDR3 is CASSQTGVNYGYTF. CDR3 nucleotide sequence: TGCGCCAGCAGCCAAACAGGGGTGAACTATGGCTACACCTTC.

The V call is TRBV7-2, the J call TRBJ2-3, with 12 bases matching TRBD2. In germline, CDR1 is SGHTA, CDR2 FQGNSA. The J segment lost 2 bases and the V segment lost 1 base, leaving 7 bases of the junction unmatched. The CDR3 runs 18 residues. The chain's CDR3 is CASSLVTGLAGNTDTQYF. CDR3 nucleotides: TGTGCCAGCAGCTTAGTCACCGGACTAGCGGGGAACACAGATACGCAGTATTTT.

This clone was found once. The V and J genes are TRBV6-6 and TRBJ2-1, with 7 bases that match TRBD1. CDR3 length equals 15 residues. Trimming took 7 bases from V and 9 from J; bases not matched to a gene: 15. Germline V gives CDR1 MNHNY, CDR2 SVGAGI (reference sequence). The CDR3 region is CASTYFTGAQGEQFF. DNA for the CDR3: TGTGCCAGCACCTACTTTACAGGGGCTCAGGGTGAGCAGTTCTTC.

This chain uses TRBV3-1 (or the pseudogene TRBV3-2) with TRBJ2-3; D unresolved. Germline-derived CDR1 and CDR2 are LGHDT and YNNKEL (reference sequence). The CDR3 is 16 amino acids. V dropped 4 bases and J dropped 4 bases, with 18 bases sitting between them. The DNA of the CDR3 is TGTGCCAGCAGCCCGCGGTCTCAAAGCCGCTCAGATACGCAGTATTTT. This encodes CASSPRSQSRSDTQYF.

The chain combines TRBV30 with TRBJ2-1; maybe TRBD2 (5 bases). V lost 0 bases, J lost 0 bases, and 12 bases lay in between. The germline CDR1 and CDR2 sequences are GTSNPN and SVGIG (reference sequence). This CDR3 has 16 amino acids. The CDR3 coding sequence is TGTGCCTGGAGTGTACTGGTGGGGAGCTCCTACAATGAGCAGTTCTTC. Translated, it gives CAWSVLVGSSYNEQFF. The full variable domain, in which reference TRBV30 and TRBJ2-1 provide the parts outside the CDR3, is SQTIHQWPATLVQPVGSPLSLECTVEGTSNPNLYWYRQAAGRGLQLLFYSVGIGQISSEVPQNLSASRPQDRQFILSSKKLLLSDSGFYLCAWSVLVGSSYNEQFFGPGTRLTVL.

J is TRBJ1-3 and V is TRBV11-2; D call uncertain. The CDR3 is 14 residues long. Between the trimmed V and J ends, which lost 3 bases and 1 base, there was a span of 7 bases. Germline V gives CDR1 SGHAT, CDR2 FQNNGV. The CDR3 sequence: CASSFQLSGNTIYF. CDR3 coding DNA: TGTGCCAGCAGCTTTCAACTTTCTGGAAACACCATATATTTT.

V is TRBV3-1 (or the pseudogene TRBV3-2) and J is TRBJ1-2; no clear D. This CDR3 has 14 amino acids. V dropped 0 bases and J dropped 8 bases, with 13 bases sitting between them. Germline V gives CDR1 LGHDT, CDR2 YNNKEL (reference sequence). The CDR3 loop reads CASSQDSLWGGYTF. The CDR3 DNA is TGTGCCAGCAGCCAAGATTCACTGTGGGGAGGCTACACCTTC.

The J gene is TRBJ1-2, the V gene TRBV20-1; D remains unclear. This CDR3 region has 10 residues. V was trimmed by 6 bases and J by 7 bases, leaving 9 bases between them. Germline lookup yields CDR1 DFQATT and CDR2 SNEGSKA (reference sequence). CDR3 residues: CSARVLGYTF. CDR3 coding DNA: TGCAGTGCGAGGGTGCTTGGCTACACCTTC.

A word on this clone: One end of the junction fails to match germline, which may point to a read error. The J gene is TRBJ2-1, the V gene TRBV7-7; D may be TRBD2 (6 bases). Germline V gene lookup returns CDR1 SSHAT and CDR2 FNYEAQ (reference sequence). The CDR3 extends over 14 amino acids. This CDR3 is CASSVTGGVDEQFF. The CDR3 DNA reads as TGTGCTAGCAGCGTGACCGGAGGGGTCGATGAGCAGTTCTTC.

CDR3 amino acids: CASSLAGLTGSGGYTF. DNA of the CDR3: TGCGCCAGCAGCTTGGCGGGGCTGACAGGGTCTGGTGGCTACACCTTC. The chain carries TRBV5-1 and TRBJ1-2, with 7 positions matching TRBD1. Trimming at V came to 0 bases and at J to 7 bases, leaving 12 bases not matched to a gene. The germline V gene encodes CDR1 SGHRS and CDR2 YFSETQ. This CDR3 has 16 amino acids.

The chain employs TRBV3-1 (or the pseudogene TRBV3-2) and TRBJ1-6, with a tentative D call TRBD1 (5 bases). This CDR3 has 12 residues. Germline assignment: CDR1 LGHDT and CDR2 YNNKEL (reference sequence). Deletions cut 3 bases from V and 9 bases from J, with 6 bases between. CDR3 region: CASSQGLSPLHF. The CDR3, as DNA: TGTGCCAGCAGCCAGGGACTTTCACCCCTCCACTTT.

The gene calls are TRBV6-5 and TRBJ2-7, with a weak D call TRBD1 (6 bases). Germline V lookup: CDR1 MNHEY, CDR2 SVGAGI. V lost 6 bases and J lost 2, with 17 bases in between. There are 15 residues in the CDR3. In DNA, the CDR3 is TGTGCCAGCAGCAAACAGGGTCGTCTCACCTACGAGCAGTACTTC. It encodes CASSKQGRLTYEQYF.

The V and J genes are TRBV7-9 and TRBJ1-5, with D possibly TRBD1 on 6 matching bases. The CDR3 consists of 15 residues. Trimming left V 0 bases short and J 6 bases short, with 12 bases between. From germline, CDR1 is SEHNR and CDR2 FQNEAQ (reference sequence). CDR3 DNA sequence: TGTGCCAGCAGCTTAGCGGAGGGGGAGGGTCAGCCCCAGCATTTT. It encodes CASSLAEGEGQPQHF.

The V and J genes are TRBV5-4 and TRBJ2-2; tentative D call: TRBD2 (6 bases). The CDR3 length is 15 residues. Germline V gives CDR1 SGHNT, CDR2 YYREEE (reference sequence). Trimming cost V 5 bases and J 0 bases, with 11 bases left between them. The CDR3 sequence: CASRKGLANTGELFF. DNA of the CDR3: TGTGCCAGCAGAAAGGGACTGGCGAACACCGGGGAGCTGTTTTTT.

This clone was detected once. The chain uses TRBV7-8 and TRBJ2-2; D unclear. CDR1 SGHVS and CDR2 FQNEAQ come from the germline V gene. Trimming stripped 5 bases from V and 7 bases from J, with 11 bases between. The CDR3 is made up of 13 amino acids. CDR3 nucleotides: TGTGCCAGCAGCCCTATCCCCGGCGGGGAGCTGTTTTTT. Amino acids: CASSPIPGGELFF.

The genes are TRBV7-2 and TRBJ1-1; no clear D. Germline CDR1 reads SGHTA; CDR2 reads FQGNSA. The CDR3 covers 13 residues. V shed 4 bases and J shed 2 bases, with 8 bases lying between them. This CDR3 is CASSWDSNTEAFF. CDR3 sequence (DNA): TGTGCCAGCAGCTGGGATAGCAACACTGAAGCTTTCTTT.

J is TRBJ1-6 and V is TRBV3-1 (or the pseudogene TRBV3-2), with D possibly matching TRBD1 (5 bases). The CDR3 covers 17 residues. V gave up 0 bases and J gave up 10 bases, with 19 bases separating them. Germline lookup yields CDR1 LGHDT and CDR2 YNNKEL (reference sequence). The CDR3 protein is CASSQESSWQGASPLHF. Here the CDR3 DNA reads TGTGCCAGCAGCCAAGAAAGTTCGTGGCAGGGCGCCTCACCCCTCCACTTT.